The sequence of this T cell receptor beta chain was determined in a study of T cell responses to AZD1222 COVID-19 vaccine. This clone was seen once. Its antigen is not identified. TCRdb's copy holds only in-frame clones and misses some; the assay was immunoSEQ multiplex PCR. Of roughly 120,000 clones in the sample, just over 90% are singletons; the top ten hold 5%. Study-wide results and caveats: Repertoires were sampled only after the peak T cell response. When two AZD1222 doses had been given, Spike-specific TCR breadth and depth rose. Baseline seropositives among AZD1222 recipients totaled only five to seven.

V shed 7 bases, J shed 3 bases, and the junction held 10 bases outside the gene matches. This CDR3 is built from 16 residues. Germline-derived CDR1 and CDR2 are SNHLY and FYNNEI. Material: peripheral blood, obtained 28 days after the second AZD1222 dose. The receptor's source is an adult who received the AZD1222 COVID-19 vaccine. J is TRBJ2-7 and V is TRBV2, with 12 bases lining up with TRBD1. CDR3 sequence: CASKGTGGRTDYEQYF. CDR3 sequence (DNA): TGTGCCAGCAAGGGGACAGGGGGCCGAACCGACTACGAGCAGTACTTC.